A selection of T cell receptor beta chains follows, all from one sample in a study of blood T cell repertoires in COVID-19. Sequenced by immunoSEQ multiplex PCR; TCRdb stores in-frame clones only, minus some. The sample has approximately 300,000 clones; roughly 87% are singletons. Sample: peripheral blood. The receptors come from a man aged 45-60 years with active or convalescent COVID-19. Each CDR3 is given with its conserved first and last residue. The order of the fields is D gene, J gene, V gene, clone size, CDR3 DNA, CDR3 protein. A D gene is named only where the DNA matches it firmly. Size is stated for part of the rows, as once, few or many counts, or as a class when the clone is expanded.

d_gene: .; j_gene: TRBJ2-3; v_gene: TRBV19; abundance: .; CDR3nt: TGTGCCAGTAGTCTCTCCACTATGAGAGATACGCAGTATTTT; CDR3aa: CASSLSTMRDTQYF
d_gene: .; j_gene: TRBJ1-3; v_gene: TRBV19; abundance: .; CDR3nt: TGTGCCAGTAGCTTCGGGGGTTCTGGAAACACCATATATTTT; CDR3aa: CASSFGGSGNTIYF
d_gene: .; j_gene: TRBJ1-1; v_gene: TRBV5-8; abundance: .; CDR3nt: TGTGCCAGCAGCACCCGGGTCTCCGCGGGGAACACTGAAGCTTTCTTT; CDR3aa: CASSTRVSAGNTEAFF
d_gene: TRBD2; j_gene: TRBJ2-1; v_gene: TRBV9; abundance: once; CDR3nt: TGTGCCAGCAGCGTAGGCGGGCGGGGGTGGTACAATGAGCAGTTCTTC; CDR3aa: CASSVGGRGWYNEQFF
d_gene: TRBD1; j_gene: TRBJ2-7; v_gene: TRBV2; abundance: .; CDR3nt: TGTGCCAGCCGGGACAGACTCCTCCGCGAGCAGTACTTC; CDR3aa: CASRDRLLREQYF
d_gene: .; j_gene: TRBJ1-5; v_gene: TRBV28; abundance: .; CDR3nt: TGTGCCAGCAGATCTCCTAATCAGCCCCAGCATTTT; CDR3aa: CASRSPNQPQHF
d_gene: .; j_gene: TRBJ1-5; v_gene: TRBV3-1/TRBV3-2; abundance: .; CDR3nt: TGTGCCAGCAGCCCGGGACTCGTCAATCAGCCCCAGCATTTT; CDR3aa: CASSPGLVNQPQHF
d_gene: TRBD1; j_gene: TRBJ1-5; v_gene: TRBV6-2/TRBV6-3; abundance: .; CDR3nt: TGTGCCAGCAGTCCCGACAGGGGACAGCCCCAGCATTTT; CDR3aa: CASSPDRGQPQHF
d_gene: TRBD1; j_gene: TRBJ1-2; v_gene: TRBV9; abundance: .; CDR3nt: TGTGCCAGCAGCGTAGATACAGGGGGCTATGGCTACACCTTC; CDR3aa: CASSVDTGGYGYTF
d_gene: TRBD1; j_gene: TRBJ1-4; v_gene: TRBV30; abundance: .; CDR3nt: TGTGCCTGGAGTGTACAACAGGGGCCTAATGAAAAACTGTTTTTT; CDR3aa: CAWSVQQGPNEKLFF
d_gene: .; j_gene: TRBJ1-1; v_gene: TRBV28; abundance: .; CDR3nt: TGTGCCAGCACTTCGGGGGTTGAAGCTTTCTTT; CDR3aa: CASTSGVEAFF
d_gene: .; j_gene: TRBJ1-6; v_gene: TRBV4-3; abundance: .; CDR3nt: TGCGCCAGCAGCCAGGGAGGGGGGACGGAAAATTCACCCCTCCACTTT; CDR3aa: CASSQGGGTENSPLHF
d_gene: .; j_gene: TRBJ1-1; v_gene: TRBV24-1; abundance: .; CDR3nt: TGTGCCACCAGTGATTCAGGTCATGAAGCTTTCTTT; CDR3aa: CATSDSGHEAFF
d_gene: TRBD2; j_gene: TRBJ2-7; v_gene: TRBV29-1; abundance: .; CDR3nt: TGCAGCGTTGATGGACTAGCGGGACCCTACGAGCAGTACTTC; CDR3aa: CSVDGLAGPYEQYF
d_gene: TRBD2; j_gene: TRBJ2-7; v_gene: TRBV5-6; abundance: .; CDR3nt: TGTGCCAGCAGCGCGAGCGGGGGGGTCATCTCCTACGAGCAGTACTTC; CDR3aa: CASSASGGVISYEQYF
d_gene: TRBD1; j_gene: TRBJ1-5; v_gene: TRBV4-1; abundance: .; CDR3nt: TGCGCCAGCAGCCAAGCCATGACAGGGCGCAATCAGCCCCAGCATTTT; CDR3aa: CASSQAMTGRNQPQHF
d_gene: .; j_gene: TRBJ2-7; v_gene: TRBV3-1/TRBV3-2; abundance: .; CDR3nt: TGTGCCAGCAGCCTACAAGGGGCAGCCTACGAGCAGTACTTC; CDR3aa: CASSLQGAAYEQYF
d_gene: TRBD1; j_gene: TRBJ1-6; v_gene: TRBV18; abundance: .; CDR3nt: TGTGCCAGCTCCCCCACCTCACAGGGGGTTTCACCCCTCCACTTT; CDR3aa: CASSPTSQGVSPLHF
d_gene: TRBD1; j_gene: TRBJ2-1; v_gene: TRBV19; abundance: .; CDR3nt: TGTGCCAGAAGGGGGGTTGCAGGGACAGGGGACAATGAGCAGTTCTTC; CDR3aa: CARRGVAGTGDNEQFF
d_gene: TRBD1; j_gene: TRBJ1-1; v_gene: TRBV5-1; abundance: .; CDR3nt: TGCGCCAGCAGCCCGAGGTCGACGACAGGGGAAGCTTTCTTT; CDR3aa: CASSPRSTTGEAFF
d_gene: .; j_gene: TRBJ2-2; v_gene: TRBV7-8; abundance: .; CDR3nt: TGTGCCACCTCTGGCGGCAACACCGGGGAGCTGTTTTTT; CDR3aa: CATSGGNTGELFF
d_gene: .; j_gene: TRBJ2-1; v_gene: TRBV21-1; abundance: .; CDR3nt: TGTGCCAGCAGCAAAAGGGGGCCCGGGTATACCTACAATGAGCAGTTCTTC; CDR3aa: CASSKRGPGYTYNEQFF
d_gene: .; j_gene: TRBJ2-4; v_gene: TRBV5-6; abundance: .; CDR3nt: TGTGCCAGCAGCCATGCCACCCCCGGGAGCACCTTTGCCAAAAACATTCAGTACTTC; CDR3aa: CASSHATPGSTFAKNIQYF
d_gene: .; j_gene: TRBJ1-2; v_gene: TRBV6-5; abundance: .; CDR3nt: TGTGCCAGCAGTTTATATACAGGGAACTATGGCTACACCTTC; CDR3aa: CASSLYTGNYGYTF